The 32 T cell receptor beta chains reported below all come from one sample, sequenced in a study of T cell responses to AZD1222 COVID-19 vaccine. Libraries were prepared by immunoSEQ multiplex PCR; TCRdb keeps only in-frame clonotypes and omits some of them. The table has about 130,000 clones, roughly 87% seen once. Source: peripheral blood, taken 28 days after the second AZD1222 dose. The origin of the receptors is an adult who received the AZD1222 COVID-19 vaccine.

V gene TRBV4-3 combines with J gene TRBJ1-1; D not resolved. Germline CDR1 reads LGHNA; CDR2 reads YSLEER. V lost 5 bases, J lost 0 bases, and 13 bases lay in between. CDR3 length equals 15 residues. The CDR3 is CASSEGLSMNTEAFF. The CDR3 DNA follows: TGCGCCAGCAGCGAAGGACTGAGTATGAACACTGAAGCTTTCTTT.

The chain has TRBV11-2 and TRBJ1-5; 10 nucleotides agree with TRBD1. This CDR3 has 15 residues. V shed 3 bases, J shed 4 bases, and the junction held 3 bases outside the gene matches. Germline CDR1 reads SGHAT; CDR2 reads FQNNGV. In DNA form, the CDR3 reads TGTGCCAGCAGCTTTGGACAGGGGGGAAATCAGCCCCAGCATTTT. Translated, it gives CASSFGQGGNQPQHF. The entire variable domain, with the rest obtained from reference TRBV11-2 and TRBJ1-5, is as follows: EAGVAQSPRYKIIEKRQSVAFWCNPISGHATLYWYQQILGQGPKLLIQFQNNGVVDDSQLPKDRFSAERLKGVDSTLKIQPAKLEDSAVYLCASSFGQGGNQPQHFGDGTRLSIL.

The chain couples TRBV4-2 to TRBJ1-6; D perhaps matches TRBD1 (6 bases). Germline CDR1 and CDR2: LGHNA and YNFKEQ. Deletions cut 2 bases from V and 7 bases from J, with 12 bases between. This CDR3 has 15 residues. This CDR3 reads CASSQTGSENSPLHF. In DNA, the CDR3 is TGTGCCAGCAGCCAAACAGGGTCAGAAAATTCACCCCTCCACTTT.

The chain recombines TRBV12-3 or TRBV12-4 with TRBJ1-1; D is unclear. This CDR3 has 13 amino acids. The germline V and J ends were trimmed by 2 bases and 4 bases, with 8 bases remaining between them. The CDR3 bases are TGTGCCAGCAGTTTATCCCTAGGCACTGAAGCTTTCTTT. Its translation is CASSLSLGTEAFF.

A single count supports this clone. This rearrangement joins TRBV7-2 to TRBJ2-3; 10 positions agree with TRBD1. CDR3 size: 15 residues. CDR1 and CDR2 from the germline V gene are SGHTA and FQGNSA. Trimming cost V 5 bases and J 0 bases; bases outside gene matches: 2. Here the CDR3 reads CASSAGQGSTDTQYF. The CDR3 nucleotides read TGTGCCAGCAGCGCGGGACAGGGGAGCACAGATACGCAGTATTTT. Complete variable domain (other parts from reference TRBV7-2 and TRBJ2-3): GAGVSQSPSNKVTEKGKDVELRCDPISGHTALYWYRQSLGQGLEFLIYFQGNSAPDKSGLPSDRFSAERTGGSVSTLTIQRTQQEDSAVYLCASSAGQGSTDTQYFGPGTRLTVL.

This rearrangement joins TRBV7-2 to TRBJ1-5; the D gene is possibly TRBD1 (5 bases). Looked up from germline, CDR1 is SGHTA and CDR2 is FQGNSA. The CDR3 consists of 14 residues. Between the trimmed V and J ends, which lost 5 bases and 7 bases, there was a span of 15 bases. Here the CDR3 reads CASSPSQGRQPQHF. CDR3 sequence (DNA): TGTGCCAGCAGCCCGAGCCAGGGCAGGCAGCCCCAGCATTTT.

The chain recombines TRBV19 with TRBJ2-1, with 10 positions matching TRBD2. The CDR3 loop spans 15 amino acids. V lost 3 bases, J lost 7 bases, and 6 bases stayed unmatched. Germline CDR1 is LNHDA and CDR2 is SQIVND (reference sequence). CDR3 in DNA: TGTGCCAGTAGTATCGCTAGCGGGAGCGTAAATGAGCAGTTCTTC. Translation gives CASSIASGSVNEQFF. Filled out from reference TRBV19 and TRBJ2-1, the complete variable domain reads DGGITQSPKYLFRKEGQNVTLSCEQNLNHDAMYWYRQDPGQGLRLIYYSQIVNDFQKGDIAEGYSVSREKKESFPLTVTSAQKNPTAFYLCASSIASGSVNEQFFGPGTRLTVL.

This chain joins TRBV7-9 and TRBJ2-7; 7 bases are a match to TRBD2. CDR1 and CDR2 (germline): SEHNR, FQNEAQ (reference sequence). CDR3 length equals 13 residues. J was trimmed by 7 bases and V by 1 base; bases with no gene match: 4. The CDR3 coding sequence is TGTGCCAGCAGCTTAGAGGGACTACAAGAGCAGTACTTC. Its translation is CASSLEGLQEQYF.

The chain is built from TRBV27 and TRBJ2-7; 9 positions match TRBD1. CDR3 size: 14 residues. V gave up 7 bases and J gave up 4 bases; unmatched junction bases: 8. Per the germline V gene, CDR1 is MNHEY and CDR2 is SMNVEV (reference sequence). CDR3 region: CASKTQGARYEQYF. Written as DNA, the CDR3 is TGTGCCAGCAAGACACAGGGGGCGCGATACGAGCAGTACTTC.

This sequence joins TRBV7-6 and TRBJ1-2, with 7 bases that match TRBD1. Losses at the gene ends were 5 bases for V and 3 bases for J; bases not matched to a gene: 3. Germline V gene sequence: CDR1 SGHVS, CDR2 FNYEAQ. The CDR3 is 13 amino acids. CDR3: CASSVGTDYGYTF. In DNA, the CDR3 is TGTGCCAGCAGCGTTGGGACAGACTATGGCTACACCTTC. Together with reference TRBV7-6 and TRBJ1-2, the CDR3 gives the full variable domain: GAGVSQSPRYKVTKRGQDVALRCDPISGHVSLYWYRQALGQGPEFLTYFNYEAQQDKSGLPNDRFSAERPEGSISTLTIQRTEQRDSAMYRCASSVGTDYGYTFGSGTRLTVV.

The chain is built from TRBV7-2 and TRBJ2-1, with 10 bases lining up with TRBD1. Losses at the gene ends were 5 bases for V and 4 bases for J; bases not matched to a gene: 11. The V gene's germline CDR1 is SGHTA and CDR2 FQGNSA. This CDR3 contains 17 residues. The CDR3 bases are TGTGCCAGCAGCCCTAATCCGGGACAGGGGAGGTACAATGAGCAGTTCTTC. It translates to CASSPNPGQGRYNEQFF.

The CDR3 nucleotides are TGCAGCGTTGAAGGCGAAGACTATGGCTACACCTTC. Protein: CSVEGEDYGYTF. The chain has TRBV29-1 and TRBJ1-2; no firm D call. CDR1 SQVTM and CDR2 ANQGSEA come from the germline V gene. V lost 1 base, J lost 3 bases, and 6 bases lay in between. This CDR3 spans 12 amino acids.

This chain uses TRBV5-1 with TRBJ2-2, with D maybe TRBD1 (6 bases). Germline lookup yields CDR1 SGHRS and CDR2 YFSETQ. The CDR3 runs 13 residues. V lost 4 bases and J 6 bases, leaving 10 bases between the germline ends. The CDR3 is CASSAQGSGELFF. The CDR3 nucleotides are TGCGCCAGCAGCGCTCAGGGGTCCGGGGAGCTGTTTTTT.

The CDR3 reads CASSPPGSARGQPQHF. The CDR3 DNA sequence: TGTGCCAGCTCACCGCCAGGGTCGGCGCGTGGGCAGCCCCAGCATTTT. This sequence joins TRBV18 and TRBJ1-5, with a weak D call TRBD1 (5 bases). Trimming cost V 3 bases and J 7 bases, with 19 bases left between them. CDR1 and CDR2 from the germline V gene are KGHSH and LQKENI. The CDR3 length is 16 residues.

This sequence joins TRBV7-2 and TRBJ1-2; D remains ambiguous. The CDR3 runs 12 residues. V dropped 5 bases and J dropped 8 bases, with 12 bases sitting between them. The V gene's germline CDR1 is SGHTA and CDR2 FQGNSA. CDR3 DNA sequence: TGTGCCAGCAGCCAAGTTACGGGGGGCTACACCTTC. This translates into CASSQVTGGYTF.

The genes are TRBV3-1 (or the pseudogene TRBV3-2) and TRBJ1-4; 9 nucleotides line up with TRBD1. The CDR3 is 12 residues long. Germline V gene lookup returns CDR1 LGHDT and CDR2 YNNKEL (reference sequence). Trimming took 5 bases from V and 12 from J; bases not matched to a gene: 4. The chain's CDR3 is CASSVTGGQLFF. The CDR3 DNA follows: TGTGCCAGCAGCGTTACAGGGGGCCAACTGTTTTTT.

The chain has TRBV10-3 and TRBJ2-7; 7 nucleotides line up with TRBD2. The CDR3 loop spans 15 amino acids. Looked up from germline, CDR1 is ENHRY and CDR2 is SYGVKD. The trim removed 6 bases at V and 2 bases at J, leaving 10 bases unmatched. The CDR3 sequence is CAIRAGAGATYEQYF. CDR3 sequence (DNA): TGTGCCATCAGGGCGGGAGCTGGGGCCACCTACGAGCAGTACTTC.

The chain combines TRBV12-5 with TRBJ2-7, with D tentatively TRBD1 or TRBD2 (5 bases each). Trimming shortened V by 2 bases and J by 7 bases, and 6 bases separated the two germline ends. The CDR3 runs 11 residues. CDR1 and CDR2 from the germline V gene are LGHNT and FRNRAP. The CDR3 loop reads CASGLWGEQYF. The DNA for the CDR3 is TGTGCTAGTGGTTTGTGGGGGGAGCAGTACTTC. Full variable domain (missing parts from reference TRBV12-5 and TRBJ2-7): DARVTQTPRHKVTEMGQEVTMRCQPILGHNTVFWYRQTMMQGLELLAYFRNRAPLDDSGMPKDRFSAEMPDATLATLKIQPSEPRDSAVYFCASGLWGEQYFGPGTRLTVT.

J is TRBJ1-1 and V is TRBV27; D gene uncertain. Trimming cost V 3 bases and J 4 bases, with 9 bases left between them. Germline-derived CDR1 and CDR2 are MNHEY and SMNVEV (reference sequence). This CDR3 comprises 13 residues. CDR3 region: CASSFTGTTEAFF. The CDR3 DNA is TGTGCCAGCAGTTTTACGGGTACCACTGAAGCTTTCTTT.

In DNA form, the CDR3 reads TGTGCCAGCAGCTTAGTCGTCGGGCTGGACTATGGCTACACCTTC. The encoded protein is CASSLVVGLDYGYTF. This chain connects TRBV7-2 to TRBJ1-2; no clear D gene. The ends were cut back, 1 base at V and 3 bases at J, with 12 bases in the middle. This CDR3 has 15 amino acids. Germline V gene data show CDR1 as SGHTA and CDR2 as FQGNSA.

This chain joins TRBV7-2 and TRBJ2-2; the D gene is possibly TRBD2 (5 bases). Trimming removed 3 bases at V and 5 bases at J, with 10 bases between. Per the germline V gene, CDR1 is SGHTA and CDR2 is FQGNSA. This CDR3 region has 14 residues. CDR3 nucleotide sequence: TGTGCCAGCAGCTTGCAGCCGGGGACCGGGGAGCTGTTTTTT. The encoded protein is CASSLQPGTGELFF.

V gene TRBV19 combines with J gene TRBJ2-3, with D uncertain. Germline V gene data show CDR1 as LNHDA and CDR2 as SQIVND (reference sequence). The V end was cut by 9 bases, the J end by 4 bases, with 11 bases between. The CDR3 loop spans 12 amino acids. The CDR3 DNA follows: TGTGCCAGCTCCCGACCTGCAGATACGCAGTATTTT. Protein sequence: CASSRPADTQYF.

V usage is TRBV5-1 and J usage is TRBJ1-5; D is possibly TRBD1 (6 bases). Germline V gene lookup returns CDR1 SGHRS and CDR2 YFSETQ. V dropped 3 bases and J dropped 1 base, with 8 bases sitting between them. The CDR3 extends over 14 amino acids. DNA for the CDR3: TGCGCCAGCAGCTCAGGGGTGAGCAATCAGCCCCAGCATTTT. As protein: CASSSGVSNQPQHF.

This clone was seen more than once but under ten times. The V and J genes are TRBV5-1 and TRBJ2-7; D uncertain. The V gene lost 0 bases and the J gene lost 4 bases, with 2 bases spanning the gap. Germline V gene sequence: CDR1 SGHRS, CDR2 YFSETQ. This CDR3 is 11 amino acids long. CDR3: CASSLGYEQYF. The DNA of the CDR3 is TGCGCCAGCAGCTTGGGGTACGAGCAGTACTTC.

The chain employs TRBV11-2 and TRBJ2-1, with 13 bases fitting TRBD2. V gave up 6 bases and J gave up 7 bases; unmatched junction bases: 6. This CDR3 is 15 amino acids long. The V gene's germline CDR1 is SGHAT and CDR2 FQNNGV. In nucleotides, the CDR3 is TGTGCCAGCAGTAGGGGACTAGCGGGAAGAAATGAGCAGTTCTTC. This gives the protein CASSRGLAGRNEQFF.

This clone was seen just once. The chain couples TRBV27 to TRBJ1-6; tentative D call: TRBD1 (6 bases). Trimming took off 3 bases at V and 10 bases at J, with 13 bases between the two ends. Germline V lookup: CDR1 MNHEY, CDR2 SMNVEV (reference sequence). The CDR3 loop spans 14 amino acids. CDR3: CASSFGGAGSPLHF. CDR3 DNA sequence: TGTGCCAGCAGTTTTGGGGGCGCAGGGTCACCCCTCCACTTT.

This clone was counted a few times. J is TRBJ1-3 and V is TRBV6-1; D remains ambiguous. CDR1 and CDR2 from the germline V gene are MNHNS and SASEGT. The CDR3 is 12 residues long. Trimming removed 3 bases from V and 7 bases from J, with 7 bases in between. The CDR3 sequence is CASSETENTIYF. CDR3 nucleotides: TGTGCCAGCAGTGAGACCGAGAACACCATATATTTT.

On this clone itself: At one of its ends the junction is not consistent with the germline gene, which may arise from a read error. The chain recombines TRBV11-2 with TRBJ1-2; D may be TRBD1 (6 bases). CDR1 is SGHAT, CDR2 FQNNGV, per germline. This CDR3 region has 15 residues. Written as DNA, the CDR3 is TGTGCCAGCAGCCTAGAATTACAGGGTTGGTATGGCTACACCTTC. It codes for CASSLELQGWYGYTF.

The rearrangement uses TRBV5-6 and TRBJ2-2; no clear D gene. This CDR3 region has 14 residues. CDR1 SGHDT and CDR2 YYEEEE come from the germline V gene. V dropped 0 bases and J dropped 5 bases, with 8 bases sitting between them. CDR3 sequence: CASSLAMSTGELFF. The DNA for the CDR3 is TGTGCCAGCAGCTTGGCCATGAGTACCGGGGAGCTGTTTTTT.

This clone was seen more than once but under ten times. The genes are TRBV18 and TRBJ2-7, with D possibly being TRBD2 (6 bases). Germline loops: CDR1 KGHSH, CDR2 LQKENI. This CDR3 spans 13 amino acids. V shed 3 bases and J shed 9 bases, with 15 bases lying between them. The CDR3 protein is CASSPGGEDGQYF. The CDR3 bases are TGTGCCAGCTCACCCGGGGGAGAAGACGGGCAGTACTTC.

The V and J genes are TRBV15 and TRBJ1-5; the D is unclear. Germline V CDR1 and CDR2: LNHNV, YYDKDF (reference sequence). CDR3 length: 18 residues. V shed 3 bases and J shed 0 bases, with 18 bases lying between them. In DNA form, the CDR3 reads TGTGCCACCAGCAGTGATTCCCCCCTAACAGATAGCAATCAGCCCCAGCATTTT. Translation gives CATSSDSPLTDSNQPQHF.

The J gene is TRBJ1-6, the V gene TRBV7-2; D not certain. The CDR3 sequence is 15 residues long. V was shortened by 6 bases and J by 1 base, with 10 bases between the two germline ends. Germline lookup yields CDR1 SGHTA and CDR2 FQGNSA. The CDR3 DNA reads TGTGCCAGCAGAGCCAGGCTATCCTATAATTCACCCCTCCACTTT. The encoded protein is CASRARLSYNSPLHF.